Listed here are 29 T cell receptor beta chains from one sample, sequenced in a study of Tregs in tolerant kidney transplant recipients. Recipients received nonmyeloablative bone marrow transplants from related graft donors, with transient mixed chimerism. Some clones are missing from TCRdb's copy, which holds only in-frame ones; the method was immunoSEQ multiplex PCR. The sample holds 14,000 or so clones. Material: CD8+ T cells from blood (PBMCs), obtained 6 months after the transplant. Receptors were obtained from a human patient who received a combined kidney and bone marrow transplant. Some T cells may have come from the graft donor.

Comments on this clone: The read finishes 3 residues shy of the CDR3 end, and the germline J gene is used to complete it. The chain recombines TRBV7-6 with TRBJ2-7; the match to TRBD1 covers 8 bases. The length of the CDR3 is 13 residues. Germline trimming cut 5 bases from V and 5 bases from J; bases unmatched to any gene: 5. Germline values: CDR1 SGHVS, CDR2 FNYEAQ. CDR3 in amino acids: CASSLGQGHEQYF. The CDR3 DNA, read in part, is TGTGCCAGCAGCCTAGGACAGGGTCACGAG.

In regard to this clone: The read halts 3 residues ahead of the CDR3 end, with the missing end drawn from the germline J gene. The chain combines TRBV14 with TRBJ2-7; TRBD2 is a possible D gene (6 bases). Germline V gene sequence: CDR1 SGHDN, CDR2 FVKESK. The V end lost 0 bases, the J end lost 3 bases, and 15 bases lay between the germline ends. This CDR3 is built from 16 residues. This chain's CDR3 is CASSQDPTSEGYEQYF. The CDR3 DNA, read in part, is TGTGCCAGCAGCCAAGATCCGACCTCGGAGGGCTACGAG.

As for this clone: The CDR3 extends 3 residues past the end of the read, so its final part is completed from the germline J gene. The chain couples TRBV7-6 to TRBJ2-7, with 9 bases that match TRBD1. The junction had 8 bases not matched to a gene; V was cut back by 4 bases and J by 1 base. Germline V gene data show CDR1 as SGHVS and CDR2 as FNYEAQ. The CDR3 is 16 amino acids. The sequenced CDR3 bases are TGTGCCAGCAGCTCCGCCTCCGGGACAGGGTCCTACGAG. Translation: CASSSASGTGSYE. The full CDR3 sequence reads CASSSASGTGSYEQYF.

A remark on this clone: The read falls 3 residues short of the CDR3 end, and the missing part is taken from the germline J gene. The rearrangement links TRBV5-4 to TRBJ2-7; 10 bases are shared with TRBD2. CDR3 length: 15 residues. Germline V gene sequence: CDR1 SGHNT, CDR2 YYREEE (reference sequence). Trimming took 3 bases from V and 3 from J; bases not matched to a gene: 6. Partial CDR3 DNA: TGTGCCAGCAGCTATTCGCCTAGCGGGAGCTACGAG. Translation gives CASSYSPSGSYE. The entire CDR3 protein is CASSYSPSGSYEQYF.

In regard to this clone: The CDR3 end is not reached by the read, which stops 3 residues before it; the germline J gene fills it in. V usage is TRBV28 and J usage is TRBJ2-7; D unclear. Trimming removed 3 bases at V and 3 bases at J, with 6 bases between. This CDR3 spans 12 amino acids. Germline CDR1 is MDHEN and CDR2 is SYDVKM. The CDR3 here is CASSFADYEQYF. The CDR3 DNA, read in part, is TGTGCCAGCAGTTTTGCAGACTACGAG.

Details on this clone: The read comes to an end 3 residues before the CDR3 does, leaving the germline J gene to fill in the end. V and J are TRBV5-6 and TRBJ2-7; weak D call: TRBD2 (6 bases). V gave up 0 bases and J gave up 3 bases, with 7 bases separating them. From germline, CDR1 is SGHDT and CDR2 YYEEEE. The CDR3 runs 13 residues. The sequenced part of the CDR3 DNA is TGTGCCAGCAGCTTGGGGACTATCTACGAG. Translation: CASSLGTIYE. The CDR3 as a whole reads CASSLGTIYEQYF.

Regarding this clone: The read ends 3 residues early relative to the CDR3; the germline J gene fills the gap. The V gene is TRBV9, the J gene TRBJ2-7; D is perhaps TRBD2 (6 bases). With 4 bases removed from V and 0 bases from J, the gap between germline ends came to 17 bases. Germline lookup yields CDR1 SGDLS and CDR2 YYNGEE. The CDR3 extends over 16 amino acids. The sequenced CDR3 bases are TGTGCCAGCAGCCCCGCGGGACTCCCGAGCTCCTACGAG. Its protein is CASSPAGLPSSYE. The whole CDR3 sequence reads CASSPAGLPSSYEQYF. The variable domain in full, completed from reference TRBV9 and TRBJ2-7, reads DSGVTQTPKHLITATGQRVTLRCSPRSGDLSVYWYQQSLDQGLQFLIQYYNGEERAKGNILERFSAQQFPDLHSELNLSSLELGDSALYFCASSPAGLPSSYEQYFGPGTRLTVT.

Points on this clone: The observed sequence ends 3 residues before the CDR3 terminus, with the missing tail filled in from the germline J gene. The chain recombines TRBV18 with TRBJ2-7; TRBD1 matches at 11 bases. Germline CDR1 and CDR2: KGHSH and LQKENI. The CDR3 totals 14 residues. With 3 bases clipped from V and 2 bases from J, the junction kept 0 bases outside the gene matches. The part of the CDR3 DNA that was read is TGTGCCAGCTCACCGGGACAGGGGGCCTACGAG. Protein sequence: CASSPGQGAYE. The entire CDR3 protein reads CASSPGQGAYEQYF.

For this clone: Read coverage stops 3 residues before the CDR3 terminus; the germline J gene supplies the remainder. This chain uses TRBV14 with TRBJ2-7; 8 nucleotides align to TRBD2. This CDR3 contains 18 residues. Germline CDR1 reads SGHDN; CDR2 reads FVKESK. V gave up 6 bases and J gave up 3 bases; unmatched junction bases: 19. The covered CDR3 bases are TGTGCCAGCAGATCCAGAGGGGGGGGTAGCGGGGTGCACTACGAG. Translated: CASRSRGGGSGVHYE. The full CDR3 reads CASRSRGGGSGVHYEQYF.

Of note for this clone: One junction end does not reproduce the germline sequence, and a read error may be involved. With the read ending 3 residues before the CDR3 end, the germline J gene is used to fill in that end. This chain joins TRBV4-2 and TRBJ2-2; 13 bases align to TRBD2. The germline CDR1 and CDR2 sequences are LGHNA and YNFKEQ. The CDR3 is 16 amino acids. The covered CDR3 bases are TGCGCCAGCAGCCAAGGGACTAGCGGGACTAGCGGGGAG. Translated, it gives CASSQGTSGTSGE. The full CDR3 sequence reads CASSQGTSGTSGELFF.

Regarding this clone: The read terminates 3 residues ahead of where the CDR3 ends, so the germline J gene completes it. V usage is TRBV11-3 and J usage is TRBJ2-3; D is uncertain. This CDR3 spans 12 amino acids. The germline V gene has CDR1 SGHNT and CDR2 YENEEA. The V end was cut by 2 bases, the J end by 4 bases, with 4 bases between. CDR3: CASSLSSDTQYF. The sequenced CDR3 bases are TGTGCCAGCAGCTTATCGTCAGATACG.

To note about this clone: The read ends 3 residues before the CDR3 terminus; that terminus is restored from the germline J gene. The chain carries TRBV11-2 and TRBJ1-2; 11 nucleotides agree with TRBD1. This CDR3 is built from 15 residues. Germline V gives CDR1 SGHAT, CDR2 FQNNGV. The CDR3 DNA, read in part, is TGTGCCAGCAGCGGGACAGGGGGAACCCTCTACGAC. This translates into CASSGTGGTLYD. The whole CDR3 region reads CASSGTGGTLYDYTF.

With regard to this clone: The missing CDR3 end, 3 residues past where the read stops, is filled in from the germline J gene. The chain recombines TRBV7-9 with TRBJ2-5; the D is unclear. Germline V gene lookup returns CDR1 SEHNR and CDR2 FQNEAQ (reference sequence). Trimming left V 1 base short and J 4 bases short, with 10 bases between. The CDR3 contains 14 residues. Here the CDR3 reads CASSLERFRETQYF. The sequenced CDR3 bases are TGTGCCAGCAGCTTAGAACGGTTTCGAGAGACC.

Worth noting for this clone: The read is 3 residues too short to cover the CDR3 end, so that end is filled in from the germline J gene. The J gene is TRBJ2-7, the V gene TRBV5-1, with a possible D match to TRBD1 (6 bases). In germline, CDR1 is SGHRS, CDR2 YFSETQ. The CDR3 covers 15 residues. Trimming shortened V by 3 bases and J by 0 bases, and 13 bases separated the two germline ends. The CDR3 sequence: CASSSRGLSSYEQYF. The sequenced part of the CDR3 DNA is TGCGCCAGCAGCTCCAGGGGCCTATCCTCCTACGAG.

A word on this clone: The read comes to an end 3 residues before the CDR3 does, leaving the germline J gene to fill in the end. V and J are TRBV10-2 and TRBJ1-5; D not certain. V dropped 6 bases and J dropped 4 bases, with 13 bases sitting between them. Per germline, CDR1 WSHSY and CDR2 SAAADI. The CDR3 length is 14 residues. The sequenced CDR3 bases are TGCGCCAGCAGAGCCTTCGACGGGAATCAGCCC. Its translation: CASRAFDGNQP. The entire CDR3 protein is CASRAFDGNQPQHF.

Comment on this clone: Read data end 3 residues before the CDR3 end; the end is taken from the germline J gene. The chain recombines TRBV7-6 with TRBJ2-4; 12 bases match TRBD1. Germline CDR1 SGHVS, CDR2 FNYEAQ. This CDR3 comprises 15 residues. The DNA read from the CDR3 is TGTGCCAGCAGCCCCTTGGGGACAGGGGGCTTTGGT. It encodes CASSPLGTGGFG. The complete CDR3 protein is CASSPLGTGGFGQYF. The entire variable domain, with the rest obtained from reference TRBV7-6 and TRBJ2-4, is as follows: GAGVSQSPRYKVTKRGQDVALRCDPISGHVSLYWYRQALGQGPEFLTYFNYEAQQDKSGLPNDRFSAERPEGSISTLTIQRTEQRDSAMYRCASSPLGTGGFGQYFGAGTRLSVL.

Points on this clone: Coverage ceases 3 residues before the CDR3 finishes, and the germline J gene fills in the end. The V gene is TRBV28, the J gene TRBJ1-4, with TRBD1 matching 9 bases. CDR1 and CDR2 from the germline V gene are MDHEN and SYDVKM. The CDR3 is 16 residues long. The trim removed 6 bases at V and 0 bases at J, leaving 5 bases unmatched. This CDR3 reads CASSDRGSTTNEKLFF. CDR3 bases read: TGTGCCAGCAGCGACAGGGGGTCGACAACTAATGAAAAA.

A remark on this clone: The CDR3 end is not reached by the read, which stops 3 residues before it; the germline J gene fills it in. This sequence joins TRBV19 and TRBJ1-5; 8 bases match TRBD1. The germline gives CDR1 LNHDA, CDR2 SQIVND (reference sequence). The junction had 5 bases not matched to a gene; V was cut back by 3 bases and J by 7 bases. The CDR3 contains 14 residues. Partial CDR3 DNA: TGTGCCAGTAGTATCGGGCAGGGGGCACAGCCC. The encoded protein is CASSIGQGAQP. The entire CDR3 protein is CASSIGQGAQPQHF.

A remark on this clone: The observed sequence ends 3 residues before the CDR3 terminus, with the missing tail filled in from the germline J gene. The genes are TRBV23-1 and TRBJ2-7; perhaps TRBD1 as D (6 bases). TRBV23-1 is known as an ORF, though its function is uncertain. This CDR3 is 15 amino acids long. V was cut by 3 bases and J by 2 bases, with 14 bases left in between. The covered CDR3 bases are TGCGCCAGCAGTCAGGGGGACATGATCACCTACGAG. Translation gives CASSQGDMITYE. The full CDR3 reads CASSQGDMITYEQYF.

Concerning this clone: The DNA ends 3 residues before the CDR3 does, and the rest of the CDR3 is filled in from the germline J gene. This chain connects TRBV5-1 to TRBJ1-2, with 7 bases matching TRBD1. This CDR3 has 14 residues. The V segment lost 2 bases and the J segment 3 bases; nucleotides outside the gene matches: 4. Germline CDR1 is SGHRS and CDR2 is YFSETQ. The part of the CDR3 DNA that was read is TGCGCCAGCAGCTTCTACAGGGGCGACTATGGC. Amino acid sequence: CASSFYRGDYG. The whole CDR3 is CASSFYRGDYGYTF.

Notes on this clone: From the germline J gene comes the end of the CDR3, since the read stops 3 residues before it. The chain employs TRBV7-9 and TRBJ2-2; no reliable D call. There are 14 residues in the CDR3. Germline V CDR1 and CDR2: SEHNR, FQNEAQ (reference sequence). V lost 5 bases to trimming and J lost 0 bases, with 7 bases between them. Partial CDR3 DNA: TGTGCCAGCAGCCCCCAGGCGAACACCGGGGAG. It specifies CASSPQANTGE. The full-length CDR3 reads as CASSPQANTGELFF.

About this clone itself: The CDR3 goes on 3 residues after the read ends, and that part is filled in from the germline J gene. This rearrangement joins TRBV7-6 to TRBJ2-1; D may be TRBD1 (6 bases). CDR1 and CDR2 from the germline V gene are SGHVS and FNYEAQ. V lost 3 bases and J lost 0, with 12 bases in between. The CDR3 contains 16 residues. The sequenced part of the CDR3 DNA is TGTGCCAGCAGCTTCTCAACAGGGAGCTCCTACAATGAG. This encodes CASSFSTGSSYNE. The full CDR3 is CASSFSTGSSYNEQFF.

On this clone: The read ends 3 residues early relative to the CDR3; the germline J gene fills the gap. The rearrangement joins TRBV5-1 to TRBJ1-1; D remains unclear. Per germline, CDR1 SGHRS and CDR2 YFSETQ. The CDR3 sequence is 14 residues long. Trimming stripped 5 bases from V and 0 bases from J, with 11 bases between. CDR3 bases read: TGCGCCAGCAGTCTGCGGAGCTTGAACACTGAA. Translation: CASSLRSLNTE. In full, the CDR3 is CASSLRSLNTEAFF.

Details on this clone: The CDR3 end lies 3 residues beyond the end of the read and is filled in from the germline J gene. V and J are TRBV6-2 or TRBV6-3 and TRBJ2-3; D possibly corresponds to TRBD2 (5 bases). Germline V gene sequence: CDR1 MNHEY, CDR2 SVGEGT. V shed 4 bases and J shed 0 bases, with 11 bases lying between them. CDR3 length: 15 amino acids. The CDR3 DNA, read in part, is TGTGCCAGCAGTTTCGGGGATGTGAGCACAGATACG. Amino acids: CASSFGDVSTDT. The CDR3 in its entirety is CASSFGDVSTDTQYF.

Details on this clone: Read sequence stops 3 residues before the CDR3 end, and the germline J gene provides the missing end. V usage is TRBV11-3 and J usage is TRBJ1-6; the D gene is possibly TRBD1 (6 bases). Germline CDR1 reads SGHNT; CDR2 reads YENEEA. The CDR3 extends over 13 amino acids. The DNA read from the CDR3 is TGTGCCAGCAGCGCCGGGACATTTGCTCCC. Translation gives CASSAGTFAP. The complete CDR3 sequence is CASSAGTFAPLHF.

With regard to this clone: The CDR3 end is not reached by the read, which stops 3 residues before it; the germline J gene fills it in. V gene TRBV5-1 combines with J gene TRBJ1-5, with a weak D call TRBD1 (6 bases). Per germline, CDR1 SGHRS and CDR2 YFSETQ. Trimming cost V 0 bases and J 3 bases, with 7 bases left between them. CDR3 length equals 14 residues. The CDR3 sequence: CASSLGTVNQPQHF. The covered CDR3 bases are TGCGCCAGCAGCTTGGGGACAGTCAATCAGCCC. The full variable domain, with the rest looked up from reference TRBV5-1 and TRBJ1-5, is KAGVTQTPRYLIKTRGQQVTLSCSPISGHRSVSWYQQTPGQGLQFLFEYFSETQRNKGNFPGRFSGRQFSNSRSEMNVSTLELGDSALYLCASSLGTVNQPQHFGDGTRLSIL.

Concerning this clone: The read comes to an end 3 residues before the CDR3 does, leaving the germline J gene to fill in the end. The V call is TRBV20-1, the J call TRBJ1-4, with 10 bases matching TRBD1. The CDR3 is made up of 15 amino acids. From germline, CDR1 is DFQATT and CDR2 SNEGSKA (reference sequence). CDR3: CSARVDRGLGSPLFF. The sequenced part of the CDR3 DNA is TGCAGTGCTAGAGTAGACAGGGGGCTAGGTTCACCA.

Worth noting for this clone: The CDR3 end lies 3 residues beyond the end of the read and is filled in from the germline J gene. The chain uses TRBV29-1 and TRBJ2-1; a weak D match, TRBD2 (6 bases). Germline V gives CDR1 SQVTM, CDR2 ANQGSEA. CDR3 size: 13 residues. The germline V and J ends were trimmed by 4 bases and 0 bases, with 7 bases remaining between them. This chain's CDR3 is CSVAGGSYNEQFF. The sequenced CDR3 bases are TGCAGCGTTGCCGGGGGCTCCTACAATGAG.

Remarks on this clone: The CDR3 end falls 3 residues outside the read, so it is completed with the germline J gene. The chain employs TRBV7-8 and TRBJ2-1, with 9 bases matching TRBD2. Per the germline V gene, CDR1 is SGHVS and CDR2 is FQNEAQ. J gave up 4 bases and V 5 bases, and 12 bases lay outside the gene matches. This CDR3 is built from 17 residues. CDR3 bases read: TGTGCCAGCAGCACACCGGGTAGCGGGGGCCCTTACAATGAG. Amino acids: CASSTPGSGGPYNE. The entire CDR3 protein is CASSTPGSGGPYNEQFF.